This T cell receptor beta chain emerged from a study of blood T cell repertoires in COVID-19. About the research overall: Spain, Italy and the United States supplied samples that represented acute and convalescent COVID-19. The analysed material was cDNA or gDNA that came from T cells, B-cell-depleted T cells, or PBMCs.

Unmatched junction bases numbered 16, after V lost 2 bases and J lost 4 bases. The CDR3 runs 17 residues. Germline V lookup: CDR1 GTSNPN, CDR2 SVGIG (reference sequence). Authors' methods: Scientists estimated how many nucleated cells there were by amplifying reference gene primers. TCRdb's copy holds only in-frame clones and misses some; the assay was immunoSEQ multiplex PCR. V and J calls and clone size are given by that table; D and trimming were obtained from the DNA. This sample yields about 110,000 clones, of which 75% to 90% are seen a single time; about 20% belongs to the top ten. This TCR derives from a woman aged 60-75 years with acute or convalescent COVID-19. The V call is TRBV30, the J call TRBJ2-7, with 8 bases fitting TRBD1. Sequencing was performed on peripheral blood. The CDR3 nucleotides read TGTGCCTGGAGTAAGGGGTCAGGGGGCCCTGTAGTGTACGAGCAGTACTTC. It encodes CAWSKGSGGPVVYEQYF.